A selection of T cell receptor beta chains follows, all from one sample in a study of blood T cell repertoires in COVID-19. Sequenced by immunoSEQ multiplex PCR; TCRdb stores in-frame clones only, minus some. The sample consists of 200,000 to 250,000 clones, approximately 80% of them appearing once. The source material was peripheral blood. The receptors shown here come from a woman aged 80 or older with active or convalescent COVID-19. The CDR3 runs from the conserved cysteine through the conserved F or W. A D gene is named only where the DNA matches it firmly. Rows give clone size only sometimes, using once, few, many, or a class for an expanded clone.

clone size: NA
V gene: TRBV6-4
J gene: TRBJ1-4
D gene: NA
CDR3 protein: CASSPTGSRSEKLFF
CDR3 DNA: TGTGCCAGCAGCCCCACAGGCTCTCGGAGTGAAAAACTGTTTTTT

clone size: NA
V gene: TRBV5-1
J gene: TRBJ2-5
D gene: NA
CDR3 protein: CASSLEGEETQYF
CDR3 DNA: TGCGCCAGCAGCTTGGAAGGGGAAGAGACCCAGTACTTC

clone size: once
V gene: TRBV7-9
J gene: TRBJ2-5
D gene: TRBD2
CDR3 protein: CASSLGLAVKETQYF
CDR3 DNA: TGTGCCAGCAGCCTGGGACTAGCGGTTAAGGAGACCCAGTACTTC

clone size: once
V gene: TRBV5-1
J gene: TRBJ2-2
D gene: TRBD1
CDR3 protein: CASSGGTGNTGELFF
CDR3 DNA: TGCGCCAGCAGCGGAGGGACAGGGAACACCGGGGAGCTGTTTTTT

clone size: once
V gene: TRBV5-1
J gene: TRBJ2-7
D gene: NA
CDR3 protein: CASSFGAGQSYEQYF
CDR3 DNA: TGCGCCAGCAGCTTTGGAGCGGGCCAATCCTACGAGCAGTACTTC

clone size: NA
V gene: TRBV6-2/TRBV6-3
J gene: TRBJ2-1
D gene: TRBD2
CDR3 protein: CASSYWPSGDTYNEQFF
CDR3 DNA: TGTGCCAGCAGTTACTGGCCTAGCGGGGATACCTACAATGAGCAGTTCTTC

clone size: NA
V gene: TRBV28
J gene: TRBJ2-2
D gene: TRBD1
CDR3 protein: CASSLVRGRGTGELFF
CDR3 DNA: TGTGCCAGCAGTTTGGTTAGGGGGCGAGGCACCGGGGAGCTGTTTTTT

clone size: NA
V gene: TRBV7-3
J gene: TRBJ1-1
D gene: NA
CDR3 protein: CASKREPQDEAFF
CDR3 DNA: TGTGCCAGCAAGAGGGAGCCACAAGATGAAGCTTTCTTT

clone size: NA
V gene: TRBV30
J gene: TRBJ1-1
D gene: TRBD1
CDR3 protein: CAWSVKGANTEAFF
CDR3 DNA: TGTGCCTGGAGTGTCAAGGGGGCCAACACTGAAGCTTTCTTT

clone size: NA
V gene: TRBV5-1
J gene: TRBJ2-1
D gene: NA
CDR3 protein: CASSLAGDNEQFF
CDR3 DNA: TGCGCCAGCAGCTTGGCAGGGGACAATGAGCAGTTCTTC

clone size: NA
V gene: TRBV12-3/TRBV12-4
J gene: TRBJ1-4
D gene: NA
CDR3 protein: CASSFRVQEKLFF
CDR3 DNA: TGTGCCAGCAGTTTTCGGGTTCAAGAAAAACTGTTTTTT

clone size: many
V gene: TRBV11-2
J gene: TRBJ1-2
D gene: NA
CDR3 protein: CASSSLRTPSGYTF
CDR3 DNA: TGTGCCAGCAGCTCACTACGCACCCCCAGTGGCTACACCTTC

clone size: NA
V gene: TRBV30
J gene: TRBJ2-1
D gene: NA
CDR3 protein: CAWRARRAPPRDEQFF
CDR3 DNA: TGTGCCTGGAGAGCAAGGCGGGCCCCCCCTCGGGATGAGCAGTTCTTC

clone size: NA
V gene: TRBV4-3
J gene: TRBJ1-2
D gene: NA
CDR3 protein: CASSQDTGGPYGYTF
CDR3 DNA: TGCGCCAGCAGCCAAGATACGGGGGGCCCCTATGGCTACACCTTC

clone size: NA
V gene: TRBV19
J gene: TRBJ2-1
D gene: TRBD2
CDR3 protein: CASSSGTSIHEQFF
CDR3 DNA: TGTGCCAGCTCCTCCGGGACTAGCATCCATGAGCAGTTCTTC

clone size: NA
V gene: TRBV7-2
J gene: TRBJ1-2
D gene: NA
CDR3 protein: CASSPGQGNYGYTF
CDR3 DNA: TGTGCCAGCAGCCCCGGACAAGGGAACTATGGCTACACCTTC